The present entry profiles one TCR beta chain with its context. This clone was detected only once. It has no known antigen specificity. No much larger clone is present one base from it, and per-base qualities are unavailable. This entry is derived from a study of cytomegalovirus exposure and HLA in healthy donors (TCRdb year 2017). General notes on the study: A later analysis indicated that the 95 to 150 validation repertoires were generated on the platform also employed for the approximately 670 repertoires of the first cohort. To predict cytomegalovirus infection status, the study combined high-throughput TCR immunosequencing, statistical association of individual TCRs with disease status, and machine learning. In addition to the first cohort of about 650 subjects, a separate validation cohort of approximately 130 different subjects was used. The study aimed to test whether cataloging public T cell receptors could reveal signatures of past pathogen exposure. The full study reports these points: Most TCR sequences were seen in very few donors, while some public TCRs were found in many individuals. In both the original and validation cohorts, the classifier was reported to diagnose cytomegalovirus status with high specificity and sensitivity. In vitro tests confirmed that a few of the cytomegalovirus-associated TCR beta chains recognize cytomegalovirus antigens. A later analysis had no HLA typing for the validation cohort, so co-occurrence there was scored across all 120 repertoires. The study gave a list of more than 150 TCR beta chains associated with cytomegalovirus. Subsequent analysis determined that TCRs grouped into clusters in the first cohort also showed a tendency toward co-occurrence across the roughly 110 validation repertoires, and 90% to 95% of cluster scores exceeded 0. It was suggested by the authors that the approach could potentially be generalized to other disease states and immunological phenotypes.

Donors formed part of the validation cohort, which comprised 120 subjects and was distinct from the first cohort of under 850 subjects. The CDR3 has 15 amino acids, counting the end cysteine and phenylalanine. The CDR3 DNA has 45 bases and is translated from base 1. CDR1 and CDR2, per the germline V gene (reference sequence), are SEHNR and FQNEAQ. The V end gives up 1 base and the J end 5 bases, leaving 7 bases in the junction not matched to a gene. The library was prepared using the immunoSEQ multiplex PCR assay. The original pipeline was this. A statistical classification framework was built for diagnosing cytomegalovirus status from the catalog of TCR beta chain sequences. What TCRdb holds here is the immuneACCESS table cut down to in-frame rearrangements. Part of the clones is not present; checked against another copy, under half of the missing clones reflect an unresolved V gene, and the others are unexplained. V, J and clone size derive from that table, while D and trimming were established from the DNA sequence. Counted in this sample were 220,000 or so clones; about 93% of them appeared once. 0.85% to 1.2% of the sample belongs to the ten largest clones.

The sequencing sample was made of PBMCs. The receptor chain draws on TRBV7-9 and TRBJ1-2, with 7 bases in between that match TRBD1. The clonotype comes from a woman under 30 in good health and CMV-seronegative. CDR3 reads: CASSLGGQATYGYTF. The sequence in DNA is TGTGCCAGCAGCTTAGGAGGACAGGCCACGTATGGCTACACCTTC.